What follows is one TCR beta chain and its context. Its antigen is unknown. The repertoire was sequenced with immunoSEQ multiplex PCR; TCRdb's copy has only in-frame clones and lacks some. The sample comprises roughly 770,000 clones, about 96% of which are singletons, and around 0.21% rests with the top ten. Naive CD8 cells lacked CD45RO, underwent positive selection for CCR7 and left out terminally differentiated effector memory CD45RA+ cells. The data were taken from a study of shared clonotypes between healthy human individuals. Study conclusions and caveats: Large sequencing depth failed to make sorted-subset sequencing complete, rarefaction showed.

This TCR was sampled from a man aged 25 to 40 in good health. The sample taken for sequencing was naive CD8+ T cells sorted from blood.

The CDR3 DNA reads as TGCGCCAGCAGCCCCCTGGGCAGGGACCAAGAGACCCAGTACTTC. The encoded protein is CASSPLGRDQETQYF. The gene calls are TRBV4-1 and TRBJ2-5; D is possibly TRBD1 (5 bases). The germline gives CDR1 MGHRA, CDR2 YSYEKL. CDR3 length: 15 amino acids. Trimming removed 4 bases at V and 0 bases at J, with 12 bases between.